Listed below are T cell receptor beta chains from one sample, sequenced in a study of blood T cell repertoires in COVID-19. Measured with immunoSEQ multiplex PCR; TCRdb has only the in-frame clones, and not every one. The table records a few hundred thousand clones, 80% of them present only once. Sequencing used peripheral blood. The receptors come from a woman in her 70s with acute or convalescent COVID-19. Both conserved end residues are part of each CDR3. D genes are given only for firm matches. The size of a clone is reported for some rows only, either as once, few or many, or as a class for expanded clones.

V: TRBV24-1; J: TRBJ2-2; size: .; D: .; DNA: TGTGCCACCAGTGATTCCCCGGGGGGCGAGAACACCGGGGAGCTGTTTTTT; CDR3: CATSDSPGGENTGELFF
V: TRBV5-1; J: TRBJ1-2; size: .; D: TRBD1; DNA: TGCGCCAGCAGCCAAGAACAGACAGGGGGCTGGGGCTCCTATGGCTACACCTTC; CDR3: CASSQEQTGGWGSYGYTF
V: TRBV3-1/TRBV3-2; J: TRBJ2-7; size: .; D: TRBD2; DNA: TGTGCCAGCAGCCAGCGGGGGAGTGCTGGGTACGAGCAGTACTTC; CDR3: CASSQRGSAGYEQYF
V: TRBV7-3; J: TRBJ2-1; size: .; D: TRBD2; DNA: TGTGCCAGCAGCTCAACTAGCGGTCGTTCCTACAATGAGCAGTTCTTC; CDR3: CASSSTSGRSYNEQFF
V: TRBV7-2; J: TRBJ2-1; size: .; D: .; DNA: TGTGCCAGCAGCTCCGCCTCGACGGGCCGGGGCAATGAGCAGTTCTTC; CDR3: CASSSASTGRGNEQFF
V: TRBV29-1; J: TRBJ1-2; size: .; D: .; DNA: TGCAGCGTTGAAGGGAGAACTAACTATGGCTACACCTTC; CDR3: CSVEGRTNYGYTF
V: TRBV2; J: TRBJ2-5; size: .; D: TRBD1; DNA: TGTGCCAGCAAACTCGCGACAGGGGGAAGTGAGACCCAGTACTTC; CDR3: CASKLATGGSETQYF
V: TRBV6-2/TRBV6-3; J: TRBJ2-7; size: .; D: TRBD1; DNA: TGTGCCAGCAGTCCCGGGACAGGGAACACCTACGAGCAGTACTTC; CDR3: CASSPGTGNTYEQYF
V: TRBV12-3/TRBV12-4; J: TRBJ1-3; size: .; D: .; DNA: TGTGCCAGGACTATTATCTCTGGAAACACCATATATTTT; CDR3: CARTIISGNTIYF
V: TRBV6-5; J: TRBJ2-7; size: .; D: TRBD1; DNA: TGTGCCAGCGTTAGGGGGCCCCCCTACGAGCAGTACTTC; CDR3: CASVRGPPYEQYF
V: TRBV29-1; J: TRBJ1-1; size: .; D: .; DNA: TGCAGCGTCCACTTTTGGCAGGGGGAAGCTTTCTTT; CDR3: CSVHFWQGEAFF
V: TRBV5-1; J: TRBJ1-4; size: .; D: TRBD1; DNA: TGCGCCAGCAGTACAGGGGATAATGAAAAACTGTTTTTT; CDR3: CASSTGDNEKLFF
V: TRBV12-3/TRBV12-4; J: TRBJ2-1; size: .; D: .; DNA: TGTGCCAGCAGTCCTGATGGCTTGAATGAGCAGTTCTTC; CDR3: CASSPDGLNEQFF
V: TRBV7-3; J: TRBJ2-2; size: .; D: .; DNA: TGTGCCAGCAGCTTAACGGAGGGAACCGGGGAGCTGTTTTTT; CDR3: CASSLTEGTGELFF
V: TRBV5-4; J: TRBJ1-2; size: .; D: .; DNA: TGTGCCAGCAGCTTGGAGCGGAACTATGGCTACACCTTC; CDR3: CASSLERNYGYTF
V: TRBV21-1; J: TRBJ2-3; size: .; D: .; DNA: TGTGCCAGCAGCAAAGGGGTCAGATGCGGGGGGACAGATACGCAGTATTTT; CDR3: CASSKGVRCGGTDTQYF
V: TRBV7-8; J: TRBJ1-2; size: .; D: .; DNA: TGTGCCAGCAGCTCGGGGGGTCAGGGTTACTATGGCTACACCTTC; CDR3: CASSSGGQGYYGYTF
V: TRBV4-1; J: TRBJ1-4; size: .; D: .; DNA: TGCGCCAGCAGCCAAGTTCGGGGTAATGAAAAACTGTTTTTT; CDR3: CASSQVRGNEKLFF
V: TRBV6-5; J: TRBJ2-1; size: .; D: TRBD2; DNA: TGTGCCAGCAACTTAGCGGGGGGCACCTACAATGAGCAGTTCTTC; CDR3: CASNLAGGTYNEQFF
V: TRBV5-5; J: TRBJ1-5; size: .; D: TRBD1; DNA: TGTGCCAGCACCTCCGGGACAGGGCTTTACCAGCCCCAGCATTTT; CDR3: CASTSGTGLYQPQHF
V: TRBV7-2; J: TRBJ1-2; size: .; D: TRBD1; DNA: TGTGCCAGCAGCTTAGCCGGGACAGACTATGGCTACACCTTC; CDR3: CASSLAGTDYGYTF
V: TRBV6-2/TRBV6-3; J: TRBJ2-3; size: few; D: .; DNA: TGTGCCAGCAGCCCCAACGGTGGGCCGGCGACGCAGTATTTT; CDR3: CASSPNGGPATQYF
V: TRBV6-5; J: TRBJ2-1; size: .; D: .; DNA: TGTGCCAGCAGCGCACACCAGGGGCACAATGAGCAGTTCTTC; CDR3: CASSAHQGHNEQFF
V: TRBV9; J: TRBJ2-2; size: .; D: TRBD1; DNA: TGTGCCAGCAGCGTAGGAGGGACAGGGACGTCCGGGGAGCTGTTTTTT; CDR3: CASSVGGTGTSGELFF
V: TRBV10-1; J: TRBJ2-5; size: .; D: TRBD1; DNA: TGCGCCAGCAGTCTCGGACAGGGGCCAGGGGAGACCCAGTACTTC; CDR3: CASSLGQGPGETQYF
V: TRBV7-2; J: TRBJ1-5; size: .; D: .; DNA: TGTGCCAGCAGCTTAGAGGGAGGGACCAATCAGCCCCAGCATTTT; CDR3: CASSLEGGTNQPQHF
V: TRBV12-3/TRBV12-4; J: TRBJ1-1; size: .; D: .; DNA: TGTGCCAGCAGAGCGGACAGCTCTGAAGCTTTCTTT; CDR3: CASRADSSEAFF
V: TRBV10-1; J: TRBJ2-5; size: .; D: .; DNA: TGCGCCAGCAGTGGAGGTCAACAAGGAGAGACCCAGTACTTC; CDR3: CASSGGQQGETQYF
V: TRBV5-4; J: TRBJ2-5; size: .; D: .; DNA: TGTGCCAGCAGCTTGGCCCCTTACCCTCTCCCTGGAGACGGCCAGTACTTC; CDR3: CASSLAPYPLPGDGQYF
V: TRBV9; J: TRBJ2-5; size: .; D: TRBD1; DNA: TGTGCCAGCAGCGCGGGAACAGGGGGGGAGACCCAGTACTTC; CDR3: CASSAGTGGETQYF
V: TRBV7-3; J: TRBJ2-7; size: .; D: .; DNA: TGTGCCAGCAGCTTAACTGGGGGGACAGCCTCCTACGAGCAGTACTTC; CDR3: CASSLTGGTASYEQYF
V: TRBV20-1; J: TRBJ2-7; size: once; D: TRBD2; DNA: TGCAGTGCTAGTCGACTAGCGGGGGGGCCTTCCTACGAGCAGTACTTC; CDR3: CSASRLAGGPSYEQYF